The next 16 T cell receptor beta chains were all read from a single sample in a study of blood T cell repertoires in COVID-19. Sequenced by immunoSEQ multiplex PCR; TCRdb stores in-frame clones only, minus some. The data hold around 41,000 clones, with roughly 90% observed a single time. Sequenced sample: peripheral blood. These receptors all stem from a human donor in a cohort sampled during active COVID-19.

This clone was recorded once. The rearrangement links TRBV6-5 to TRBJ2-7; D is perhaps TRBD2 (7 bases). Trimming took off 6 bases at V and 1 base at J, with 16 bases between the two ends. This CDR3 is 15 amino acids long. The germline CDR1 and CDR2 sequences are MNHEY and SVGAGI. Here the CDR3 DNA reads TGTGCCAGCAGCCGGGGGGCAGGGGTTTCCTACGAGCAGTACTTC. Translated, it gives CASSRGAGVSYEQYF.

The chain couples TRBV12-3 or TRBV12-4 to TRBJ2-7, with TRBD2 matching 7 bases. The CDR3 spans 13 residues. The J segment lost 1 base and the V segment lost 4 bases, leaving 1 base of the junction unmatched. As DNA, the CDR3 is TGTGCCAGCAGTTCGGGACTATCCTACGAGCAGTACTTC. It specifies CASSSGLSYEQYF.

The V call is TRBV30, the J call TRBJ1-2; the match to TRBD1 covers 10 bases. Germline assignment: CDR1 GTSNPN and CDR2 SVGIG (reference sequence). The CDR3 has 15 amino acids. The V and J ends lost 5 bases and 4 bases, in that order; junction bases with no gene match: 10. The CDR3 here is CAWRRQGANLYGYTF. CDR3 bases: TGTGCCTGGCGAAGACAGGGGGCTAACCTCTATGGCTACACCTTC.

This chain uses TRBV3-1 (or the pseudogene TRBV3-2) with TRBJ2-7, with 7 bases fitting TRBD1. The CDR3 consists of 15 residues. V lost 4 bases, J lost 0 bases, and 6 bases stayed unmatched. Germline CDR1 reads LGHDT; CDR2 reads YNNKEL (reference sequence). Here the CDR3 reads CASSPTGLSSYEQYF. DNA of the CDR3: TGTGCCAGCAGCCCGACAGGGTTGAGCTCCTACGAGCAGTACTTC.

The chain joins TRBV7-9 to TRBJ2-7, with D possibly TRBD2 on 5 matching bases. There are 17 residues in the CDR3. Germline V gene lookup returns CDR1 SEHNR and CDR2 FQNEAQ (reference sequence). V lost 5 bases and J 0 bases, leaving 20 bases between the germline ends. CDR3 sequence: CASSQYGIDKNSYEQYF. CDR3 in DNA: TGTGCCAGCAGCCAATACGGGATTGACAAAAACTCCTACGAGCAGTACTTC.

The chain is built from TRBV5-1 and TRBJ1-5, with TRBD1 matching 8 bases. The ends lost 5 bases at V and 2 bases at J; junction bases unmatched: 6. Germline assignment: CDR1 SGHRS and CDR2 YFSETQ. This CDR3 has 15 amino acids. The CDR3 here is CASSGKQGGNQPQHF. The CDR3 nucleotides are TGCGCCAGCAGTGGCAAACAGGGGGGCAATCAGCCCCAGCATTTT.

V gene TRBV6-5 combines with J gene TRBJ2-7; D is uncertain. V was pared by 7 bases and J by 7 bases, with 20 bases between. The CDR3 extends over 14 amino acids. Germline loops: CDR1 MNHEY, CDR2 SVGAGI. CDR3 sequence reads: CASTWSQAVGEQYF. The CDR3 coding sequence is TGTGCCAGCACGTGGTCCCAGGCCGTCGGAGAGCAGTACTTC.

The V gene is TRBV7-9, the J gene TRBJ2-1, with 7 bases aligning to TRBD2. Germline V lookup: CDR1 SEHNR, CDR2 FQNEAQ (reference sequence). The V gene end was trimmed by 5 bases and the J gene end by 10 bases; junction bases not matched to a gene: 20. The CDR3 has 17 residues. The CDR3 nucleotides read TGTGCCAGCAGCCCGACCTTAGCGGGCGCCGGGGGGAGGGAGCAGTTCTTC. Its protein is CASSPTLAGAGGREQFF.

The chain has TRBV7-3 and TRBJ2-1, with D maybe TRBD1 (6 bases). CDR1 and CDR2 from the germline V gene are SGHTA and FQGTGA. Trimming cost V 5 bases and J 7 bases, with 12 bases left between them. The CDR3 spans 13 residues. DNA of the CDR3: TGTGCCAGCAGCACCGAAACAGGGAATGAGCAGTTCTTC. It translates to CASSTETGNEQFF.

This clone was detected only once. The chain joins TRBV5-4 to TRBJ2-7; TRBD2 matches at 8 bases. Germline CDR1 reads SGHNT; CDR2 reads YYREEE (reference sequence). This CDR3 region has 15 residues. After removal of 2 bases from V and 1 base from J, the junction contained 5 bases not matched to a gene. CDR3 in amino acids: CASSLAGTRSYEQYF. CDR3 nucleotides: TGTGCCAGCAGCTTAGCCGGGACTAGATCCTACGAGCAGTACTTC.

V gene TRBV7-7 combines with J gene TRBJ2-7; TRBD1 aligns across 9 bases. Germline-derived CDR1 and CDR2 are SSHAT and FNYEAQ (reference sequence). Trimming at V came to 1 base and at J to 5 bases, leaving 6 bases not matched to a gene. The CDR3 is 15 residues long. CDR3 amino acids: CASSLEPGQGNEQYF. CDR3 DNA sequence: TGTGCCAGCAGCTTAGAACCGGGACAGGGTAACGAGCAGTACTTC.

J is TRBJ1-5 and V is TRBV4-3; no reliable D call. V gave up 0 bases and J gave up 4 bases, with 4 bases separating them. This CDR3 comprises 13 residues. Germline V gene sequence: CDR1 LGHNA, CDR2 YSLEER. CDR3 DNA: TGCGCCAGCAGCCAAGACAGAAATCAGCCCCAGCATTTT. This codes for CASSQDRNQPQHF.

This clone was observed once. V gene TRBV9 combines with J gene TRBJ1-3; 8 positions agree with TRBD1. This CDR3 contains 17 residues. Germline trimming cut 4 bases from V and 3 bases from J; bases unmatched to any gene: 12. The germline V gene has CDR1 SGDLS and CDR2 YYNGEE. The DNA for the CDR3 is TGTGCCAGCAGCTCTAAGGACAGGGCCGCTTTTGGAAACACCATATATTTT. Amino acid sequence: CASSSKDRAAFGNTIYF.

This clone was seen once. The chain has TRBV4-3 and TRBJ1-1; no reliable D call. CDR1 is LGHNA and CDR2 is YSLEER in the germline V gene. The CDR3 spans 12 residues. With 1 base removed from V and 4 bases from J, the gap between germline ends came to 4 bases. The CDR3 DNA reads as TGCGCCAGCAGCCAAGCGGGCACTGAAGCTTTCTTT. It is translated as CASSQAGTEAFF.

The V gene is TRBV7-3, the J gene TRBJ2-3; D is perhaps TRBD2 (5 bases). The V end lost 8 bases, the J end lost 3 bases, and 15 bases lay between the germline ends. Germline values: CDR1 SGHTA, CDR2 FQGTGA. There are 14 residues in the CDR3. The CDR3 region has the DNA TGTGCCAGCGCCCTAGGCCCGGGGACAGATACGCAGTATTTT. It specifies CASALGPGTDTQYF.

The chain recombines TRBV12-5 with TRBJ2-7, with 9 positions matching TRBD1. J gave up 4 bases and V 9 bases, and 10 bases lay outside the gene matches. The CDR3 is 14 amino acids. Germline CDR1 is LGHNT and CDR2 is FRNRAP. The CDR3 spells CASNSQGAGYEQYF. In DNA, the CDR3 is TGTGCTAGCAACTCACAGGGGGCGGGGTACGAGCAGTACTTC.